The 10 T cell receptor beta chains reported below all come from one sample, sequenced in a study of T cell responses to AZD1222 COVID-19 vaccine. TCRdb's table, derived via immunoSEQ multiplex PCR, lists solely in-frame clones and lacks some. The sample lists under 200,000 clones; approximately 90% were seen once. This specimen was peripheral blood, taken on day 0 of AZD1222 vaccination. Receptors originate from an adult in good health.

The chain has TRBV7-9 and TRBJ2-7, with 7 bases matching TRBD2. V lost 1 base, J lost 0 bases, and 3 bases stayed unmatched. This CDR3 has 15 residues. Germline V lookup: CDR1 SEHNR, CDR2 FQNEAQ (reference sequence). The CDR3 nucleotides are TGTGCCAGCAGCTTAGTTGGCGGGGGCTCCTACGAGCAGTACTTC. Protein: CASSLVGGGSYEQYF.

This sequence joins TRBV9 and TRBJ1-1; no reliable D call. CDR3 length equals 13 residues. CDR1 and CDR2 (germline): SGDLS, YYNGEE. V shed 4 bases and J shed 0 bases, with 7 bases lying between them. CDR3 coding DNA: TGTGCCAGCAGCCTGAGACTGAACACTGAAGCTTTCTTT. The encoded protein is CASSLRLNTEAFF.

The gene calls are TRBV4-2 and TRBJ2-3; 13 nucleotides line up with TRBD2. This CDR3 has 17 residues. V lost 4 bases and J lost 7; bases outside the gene matches: 11. Germline CDR1 LGHNA, CDR2 YNFKEQ. The CDR3 bases are TGTGCCAGCAGCCGAGACCTACTAGCGGGGGGGCCTAATACGCAGTATTTT. Translating it yields CASSRDLLAGGPNTQYF.

CDR3 region: CASSSGTRGGANVLTF. DNA for the CDR3: TGCGCCAGCAGCTCCGGGACTAGAGGTGGGGCCAACGTCCTGACTTTC. The V and J genes are TRBV5-1 and TRBJ2-6; TRBD2 matches at 8 bases. The germline CDR1 and CDR2 sequences are SGHRS and YFSETQ. This CDR3 comprises 16 residues. With 3 bases clipped from V and 3 bases from J, the junction kept 5 bases outside the gene matches.

The chain links TRBV3-1 (or the pseudogene TRBV3-2) to TRBJ2-3; 8 bases agree with TRBD2. The CDR3 consists of 13 residues. Per the germline V gene, CDR1 is LGHDT and CDR2 is YNNKEL (reference sequence). Trimming cost V 6 bases and J 4 bases; bases outside gene matches: 3. CDR3: CASRAGEADTQYF. The CDR3 DNA follows: TGTGCCAGCAGAGCGGGAGAAGCAGATACGCAGTATTTT.

This sequence joins TRBV13 and TRBJ2-2; D not resolved. Per germline, CDR1 PRHDT and CDR2 FYEKMQ (reference sequence). Trimming removed 0 bases from V and 0 bases from J, with 5 bases in between. There are 15 residues in the CDR3. DNA for the CDR3: TGTGCCAGCAGCTTAGGACGAGCGAACACCGGGGAGCTGTTTTTT. It yields the protein CASSLGRANTGELFF. Together with reference TRBV13 and TRBJ2-2, the CDR3 gives the full variable domain: AAGVIQSPRHLIKEKRETATLKCYPIPRHDTVYWYQQGPGQDPQFLISFYEKMQSDKGSIPDRFSAQQFSDYHSELNMSSLELGDSALYFCASSLGRANTGELFFGEGSRLTVL.

The chain links TRBV9 to TRBJ2-2; D ambiguous. The germline gives CDR1 SGDLS, CDR2 YYNGEE. The CDR3 loop spans 12 amino acids. V dropped 4 bases and J dropped 7 bases, with 8 bases sitting between them. CDR3 bases: TGTGCCAGCAGCCCACCTAGCGGGGAGCTGTTTTTT. Protein product: CASSPPSGELFF.

The chain joins TRBV19 to TRBJ1-2, with 9 bases that match TRBD1. The CDR3 contains 14 residues. The V and J ends lost 0 bases and 5 bases, in that order; junction bases with no gene match: 1. The germline V gene encodes CDR1 LNHDA and CDR2 SQIVND (reference sequence). This CDR3 is CASSIEGTGYGYTF. CDR3 bases: TGTGCCAGTAGTATAGAAGGGACAGGGTATGGCTACACCTTC.

This chain connects TRBV3-1 (or the pseudogene TRBV3-2) to TRBJ2-1, with D hard to call. Germline lookup yields CDR1 LGHDT and CDR2 YNNKEL (reference sequence). The CDR3 spans 17 residues. Trimming removed 0 bases from V and 0 bases from J, with 12 bases in between. The CDR3: CASSQDMETDSYNEQFF. As DNA, the CDR3 is TGTGCCAGCAGCCAAGATATGGAGACCGACTCCTACAATGAGCAGTTCTTC.

The chain joins TRBV19 to TRBJ1-1; the D is unclear. CDR1 LNHDA and CDR2 SQIVND come from the germline V gene (reference sequence). Between the trimmed V and J ends, which lost 4 bases and 0 bases, there was a span of 3 bases. The CDR3 contains 12 residues. The CDR3 DNA is TGTGCCAGTAGTACAGTGAACACTGAAGCTTTCTTT. It specifies CASSTVNTEAFF. Drawing the rest from reference TRBV19 and TRBJ1-1, the complete variable domain is DGGITQSPKYLFRKEGQNVTLSCEQNLNHDAMYWYRQDPGQGLRLIYYSQIVNDFQKGDIAEGYSVSREKKESFPLTVTSAQKNPTAFYLCASSTVNTEAFFGQGTRLTVV.